This T cell receptor beta chain originates from a study of long-term antiretroviral therapy in people with HIV. About this clone itself: Its antigen is not known.

The V and J ends lost 4 bases and 4 bases respectively, with 20 bases between them. Germline assignment: CDR1 SGHRS and CDR2 YFSETQ. The CDR3 has 16 residues. Study-level results: Missing from the dataset were any data on ART adherence, viral resistance or therapy changes. Pre-ART-expanded clones dominated the repertoire at all time points.

Samples were assayed with immunoSEQ v3.0 at survey level. The assay was immunoSEQ multiplex PCR, and TCRdb's table has in-frame clones only and misses some. Among almost 35,000 clones listed, 94% were seen once. The chain is built from TRBV5-1 and TRBJ2-5, with D possibly TRBD2 on 6 matching bases. The source of this sequence is a woman between 50 and 59 years old with HIV. The sample consisted of unsorted PBMCs, taken more than 5 years after starting antiretroviral therapy. The DNA for the CDR3 is TGCGCCAGCAGCCGATCCCCGGCTATCGGGGGAGAGACCCAGTACTTC. Its translation: CASSRSPAIGGETQYF.